The sample holds a few counts of the clone carrying this T cell receptor (beta chain). Its specificity is not known. This record belongs to a study of T-cell memory formation after mild COVID-19. At the level of the study: Most TCR clusters belonged to a single donor.

Study outcomes and limitations: Some responding clones appeared in pre-infection memory, suggesting cross-reactive memory joined. Chiefly within CM and EM were the contracting CD4+ clones; CD8+ ones were within EMRA.

The CDR3 covers 14 residues. V was clipped by 0 bases and J by 6 bases, with 14 bases between them. CDR1 and CDR2 (germline): DFQATT, SNEGSKA (reference sequence). The 5'RACE method, run with constant-segment primers, produced TCR alpha and TCR beta cDNA libraries (carrying sample barcodes and UMIs). TCRdb processed the 5' RACE reads anew with MiXCR; each CDR3 protein has one entry. The sample shows tens of thousands of distinct CDR3 sequences, about 15% of them seen only once. The receptor comes from an adult woman who had mild COVID-19 (a few samples of this study predate the infection). Cell type and time point are not known. The genes are TRBV20-1 and TRBJ2-5; tentatively, D is TRBD1 or TRBD2 (5 bases each). Sequencing was done on a sample of PBMCs or a T cell subset sorted from them (not recorded which). In DNA form, the CDR3 reads TGCAGTGCTAGAGATCGGGACCGAGGGCAGACCCAGTACTTC. Translation gives CSARDRDRGQTQYF.